The clone carrying this TCR beta chain was picked up a small number of times. Its specificity is unknown. This entry comes from a study of cytomegalovirus exposure and HLA in healthy donors. The germline gives CDR1 LNHDA, CDR2 SQIVND (reference sequence). The ends were cut back, 5 bases at V and 7 bases at J, with 11 bases in the middle. The CDR3 is made up of 12 amino acids. Findings of the study overall: Listed as cytomegalovirus-associated were 150 or so TCR beta chains.

The study ran its PCR with 60 Vbeta and 13 Jbeta primers. Sequencing was performed with immunoSEQ multiplex PCR; in TCRdb, only in-frame clones are kept and a portion is missing. The table shows about 160,000 clones, with approximately 80% occurring only once. Sequenced material: PBMCs. The sequence derives from a young man in good health and CMV-seropositive. J is TRBJ1-2 and V is TRBV19, with a weak D call TRBD1 (6 bases). In DNA, the CDR3 is TGTGCCAGTAGTCGGCAGGGGATTGGCTACACCTTC. It encodes CASSRQGIGYTF.